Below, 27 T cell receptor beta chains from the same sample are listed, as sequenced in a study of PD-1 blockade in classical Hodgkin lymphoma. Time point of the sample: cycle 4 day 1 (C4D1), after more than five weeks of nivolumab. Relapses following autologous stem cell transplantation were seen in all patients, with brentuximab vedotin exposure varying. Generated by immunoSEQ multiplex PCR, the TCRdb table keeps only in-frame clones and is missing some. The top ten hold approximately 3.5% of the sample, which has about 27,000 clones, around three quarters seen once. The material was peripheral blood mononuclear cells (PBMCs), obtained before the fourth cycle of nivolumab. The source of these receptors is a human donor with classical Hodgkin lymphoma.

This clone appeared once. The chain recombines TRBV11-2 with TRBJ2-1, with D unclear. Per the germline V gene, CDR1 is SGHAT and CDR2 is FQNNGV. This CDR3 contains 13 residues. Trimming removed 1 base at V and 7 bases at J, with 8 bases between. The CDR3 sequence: CASSLGSRNEQFF. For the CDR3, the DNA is TGTGCCAGCAGCTTAGGGTCGCGGAATGAGCAGTTCTTC.

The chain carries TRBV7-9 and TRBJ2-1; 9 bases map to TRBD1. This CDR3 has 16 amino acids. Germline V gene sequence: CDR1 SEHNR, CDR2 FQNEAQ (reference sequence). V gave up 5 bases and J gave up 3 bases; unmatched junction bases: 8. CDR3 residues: CASSLYRDRVYNEQFF. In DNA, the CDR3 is TGTGCCAGCAGCCTCTACCGGGACAGGGTCTACAATGAGCAGTTCTTC.

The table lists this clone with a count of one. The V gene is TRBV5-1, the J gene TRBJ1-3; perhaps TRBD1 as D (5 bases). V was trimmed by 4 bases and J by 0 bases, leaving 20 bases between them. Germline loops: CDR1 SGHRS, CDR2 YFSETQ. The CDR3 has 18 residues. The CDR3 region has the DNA TGCGCCAGCAGCGCCACCCCGGGACGGGGGAACTCTGGAAACACCATATATTTT. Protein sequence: CASSATPGRGNSGNTIYF.

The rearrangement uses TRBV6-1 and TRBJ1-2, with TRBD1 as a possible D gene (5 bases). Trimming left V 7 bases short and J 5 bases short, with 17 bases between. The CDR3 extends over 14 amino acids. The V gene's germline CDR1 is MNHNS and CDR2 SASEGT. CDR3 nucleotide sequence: TGTGCCAGCACCGGCAGGGCCGGAGGATATGGCTACACCTTC. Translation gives CASTGRAGGYGYTF.

The CDR3 is CASNRGSSYNSPLHF. CDR3 nucleotides: TGTGCCAGTAATCGGGGGAGCTCCTATAATTCACCCCTCCACTTT. This chain uses TRBV19 with TRBJ1-6, with D perhaps TRBD1 (5 bases). This CDR3 is 15 amino acids long. V was shortened by 7 bases and J by 0 bases, with 10 bases between the two germline ends. The germline V gene encodes CDR1 LNHDA and CDR2 SQIVND (reference sequence).

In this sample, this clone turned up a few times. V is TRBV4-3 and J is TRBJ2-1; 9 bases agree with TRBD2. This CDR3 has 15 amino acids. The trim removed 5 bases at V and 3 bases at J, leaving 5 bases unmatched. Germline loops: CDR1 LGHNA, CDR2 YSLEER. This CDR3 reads CASSSASGIYNEQFF. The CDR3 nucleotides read TGCGCCAGCAGCTCCGCTAGCGGGATCTACAATGAGCAGTTCTTC.

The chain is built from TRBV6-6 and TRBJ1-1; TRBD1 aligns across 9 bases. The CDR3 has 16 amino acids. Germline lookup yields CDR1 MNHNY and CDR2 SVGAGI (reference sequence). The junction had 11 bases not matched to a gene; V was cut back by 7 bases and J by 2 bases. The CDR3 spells CASTLTGTGSNTEAFF. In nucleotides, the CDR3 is TGTGCCAGCACCTTGACTGGGACAGGGAGCAACACTGAAGCTTTCTTT.

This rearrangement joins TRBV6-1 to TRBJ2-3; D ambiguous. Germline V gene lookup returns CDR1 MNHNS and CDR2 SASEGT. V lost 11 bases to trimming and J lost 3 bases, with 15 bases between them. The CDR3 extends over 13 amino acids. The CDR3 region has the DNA TGTGCCCTAACACCCACCCTTACAGATACGCAGTATTTT. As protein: CALTPTLTDTQYF.

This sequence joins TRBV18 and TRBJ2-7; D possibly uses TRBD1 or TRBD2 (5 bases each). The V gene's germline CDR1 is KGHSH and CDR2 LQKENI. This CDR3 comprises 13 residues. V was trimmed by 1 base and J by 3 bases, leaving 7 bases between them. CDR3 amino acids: CASSPRGYYEQYF. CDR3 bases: TGTGCCAGCTCACCACGGGGGTACTACGAGCAGTACTTC.

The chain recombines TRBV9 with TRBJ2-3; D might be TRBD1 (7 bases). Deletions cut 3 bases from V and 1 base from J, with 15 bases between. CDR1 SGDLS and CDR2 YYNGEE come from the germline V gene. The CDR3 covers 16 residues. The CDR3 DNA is TGTGCCAGCAGCGCCCGCGGGACAGAGGGCACAGATACGCAGTATTTT. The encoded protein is CASSARGTEGTDTQYF.

CDR3 sequence: CASGLGQGVRDTQYF. The CDR3 DNA reads as TGTGCTAGTGGTTTGGGACAGGGGGTTAGAGATACGCAGTATTTT. This chain connects TRBV12-5 to TRBJ2-3; 9 bases align to TRBD1. The CDR3 is made up of 15 amino acids. The germline gives CDR1 LGHNT, CDR2 FRNRAP. V trimming: 1 base; J trimming: 5 bases; junction bases outside the gene matches: 4.

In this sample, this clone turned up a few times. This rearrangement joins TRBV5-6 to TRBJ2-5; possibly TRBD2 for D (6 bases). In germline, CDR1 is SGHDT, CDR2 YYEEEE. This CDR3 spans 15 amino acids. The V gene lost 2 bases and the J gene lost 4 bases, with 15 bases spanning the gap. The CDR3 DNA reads TGTGCCAGCAGCTTATACGGGAGCGGTCTAGAGACCCAGTACTTC. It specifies CASSLYGSGLETQYF.

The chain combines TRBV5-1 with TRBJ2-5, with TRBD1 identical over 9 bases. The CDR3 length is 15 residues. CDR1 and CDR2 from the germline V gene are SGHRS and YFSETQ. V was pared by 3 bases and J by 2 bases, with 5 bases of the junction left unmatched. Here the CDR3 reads CASSWAGTGQETQYF. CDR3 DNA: TGCGCCAGCAGCTGGGCCGGGACAGGGCAAGAGACCCAGTACTTC. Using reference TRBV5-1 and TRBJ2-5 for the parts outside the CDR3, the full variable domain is KAGVTQTPRYLIKTRGQQVTLSCSPISGHRSVSWYQQTPGQGLQFLFEYFSETQRNKGNFPGRFSGRQFSNSRSEMNVSTLELGDSALYLCASSWAGTGQETQYFGPGTRLLVL.

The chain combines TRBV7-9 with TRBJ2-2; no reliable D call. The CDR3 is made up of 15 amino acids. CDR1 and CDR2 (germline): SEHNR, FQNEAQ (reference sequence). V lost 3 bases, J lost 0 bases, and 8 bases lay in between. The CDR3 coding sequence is TGTGCCAGCAGCTTTCGGACCCCGAACACCGGGGAGCTGTTTTTT. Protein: CASSFRTPNTGELFF.

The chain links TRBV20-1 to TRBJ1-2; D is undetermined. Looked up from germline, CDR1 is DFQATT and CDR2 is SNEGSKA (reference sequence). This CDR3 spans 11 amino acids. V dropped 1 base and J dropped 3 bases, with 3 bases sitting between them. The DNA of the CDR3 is TGCAGTGCTAGAGTGGACTATGGCTACACCTTC. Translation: CSARVDYGYTF.

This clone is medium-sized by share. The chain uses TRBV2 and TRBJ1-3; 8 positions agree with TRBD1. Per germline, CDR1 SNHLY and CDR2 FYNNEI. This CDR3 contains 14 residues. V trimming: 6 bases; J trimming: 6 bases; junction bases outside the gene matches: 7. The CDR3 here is CASRGTGGENTIYF. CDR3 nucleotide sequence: TGTGCCAGCAGGGGAACAGGGGGTGAAAACACCATATATTTT.

The CDR3 is CASSIRTSGSDEQYF. CDR3 coding DNA: TGTGCCAGTAGTATCCGGACTAGCGGGAGTGACGAGCAGTACTTC. The rearrangement uses TRBV19 and TRBJ2-7; 13 bases line up with TRBD2. Germline CDR1 LNHDA, CDR2 SQIVND (reference sequence). V was pared by 3 bases and J by 5 bases, with 4 bases of the junction left unmatched. This CDR3 is built from 15 residues. The whole variable domain, filled in from reference TRBV19 and TRBJ2-7, reads DGGITQSPKYLFRKEGQNVTLSCEQNLNHDAMYWYRQDPGQGLRLIYYSQIVNDFQKGDIAEGYSVSREKKESFPLTVTSAQKNPTAFYLCASSIRTSGSDEQYFGPGTRLTVT.

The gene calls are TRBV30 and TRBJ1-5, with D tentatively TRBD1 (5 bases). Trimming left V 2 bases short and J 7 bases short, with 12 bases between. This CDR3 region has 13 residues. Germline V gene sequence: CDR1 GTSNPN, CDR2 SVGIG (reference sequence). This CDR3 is CAWSPGGRQPQHF. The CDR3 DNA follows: TGTGCCTGGAGTCCGGGGGGACGACAGCCCCAGCATTTT.

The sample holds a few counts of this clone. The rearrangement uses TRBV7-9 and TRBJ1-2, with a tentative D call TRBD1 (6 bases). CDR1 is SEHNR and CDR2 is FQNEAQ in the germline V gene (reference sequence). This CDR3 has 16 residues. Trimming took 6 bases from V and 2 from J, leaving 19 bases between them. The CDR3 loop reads CASSHEPTGPNYGYTF. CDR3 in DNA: TGTGCCAGCAGTCACGAACCTACAGGGCCCAACTATGGCTACACCTTC.

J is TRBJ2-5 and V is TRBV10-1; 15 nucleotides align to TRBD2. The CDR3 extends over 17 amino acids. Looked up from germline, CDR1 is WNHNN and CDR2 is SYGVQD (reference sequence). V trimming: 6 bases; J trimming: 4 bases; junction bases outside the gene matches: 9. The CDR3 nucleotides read TGCGCCAGCAGCAATGGACTAGCGGGGGGGCCTGGAGAGACCCAGTACTTC. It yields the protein CASSNGLAGGPGETQYF.

The CDR3 DNA sequence: TGTGCCAGCTCACCAGGCCCGAATGGGGAAAAACTGTTTTTT. Protein: CASSPGPNGEKLFF. The V call is TRBV18, the J call TRBJ1-4; no definite D call. The CDR3 is 14 amino acids. Trimming removed 2 bases at V and 8 bases at J, with 12 bases between. In germline, CDR1 is KGHSH, CDR2 LQKENI.

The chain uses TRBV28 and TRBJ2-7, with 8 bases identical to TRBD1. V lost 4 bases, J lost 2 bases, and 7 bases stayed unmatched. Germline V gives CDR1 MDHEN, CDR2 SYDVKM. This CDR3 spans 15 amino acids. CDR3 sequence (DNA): TGTGCCAGCAGTTCCTCCTGGACAGGGACCTACGAGCAGTACTTC. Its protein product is CASSSSWTGTYEQYF.

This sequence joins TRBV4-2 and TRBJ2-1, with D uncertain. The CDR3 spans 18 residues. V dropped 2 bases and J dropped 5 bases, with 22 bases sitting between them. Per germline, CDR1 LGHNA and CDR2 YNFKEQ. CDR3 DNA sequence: TGTGCCAGCAGCCAACGCGAAGCCGACGACTTGAATAACAATGAGCAGTTCTTC. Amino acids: CASSQREADDLNNNEQFF.

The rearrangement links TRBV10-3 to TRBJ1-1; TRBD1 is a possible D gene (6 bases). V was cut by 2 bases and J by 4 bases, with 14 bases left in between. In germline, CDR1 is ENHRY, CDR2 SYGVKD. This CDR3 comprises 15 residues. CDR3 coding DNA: TGTGCCATCAGTGAGCGAACAGGGTTGGTCACTGAAGCTTTCTTT. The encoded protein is CAISERTGLVTEAFF.

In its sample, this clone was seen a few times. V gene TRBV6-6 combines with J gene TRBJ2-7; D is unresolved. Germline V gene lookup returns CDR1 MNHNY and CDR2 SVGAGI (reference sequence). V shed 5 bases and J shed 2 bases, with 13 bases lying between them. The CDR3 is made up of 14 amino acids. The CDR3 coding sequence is TGTGCCAGCAGTCAGCAGACAACTACCTACGAGCAGTACTTC. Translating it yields CASSQQTTTYEQYF.

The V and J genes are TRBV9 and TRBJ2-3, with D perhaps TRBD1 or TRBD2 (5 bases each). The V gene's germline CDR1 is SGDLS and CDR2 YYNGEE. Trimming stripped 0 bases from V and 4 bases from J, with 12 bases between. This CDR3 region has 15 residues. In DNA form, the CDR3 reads TGTGCCAGCAGCGTAGGAGTGGGGGAGTCAGATACGCAGTATTTT. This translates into CASSVGVGESDTQYF. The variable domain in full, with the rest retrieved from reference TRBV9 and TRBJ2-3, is DSGVTQTPKHLITATGQRVTLRCSPRSGDLSVYWYQQSLDQGLQFLIQYYNGEERAKGNILERFSAQQFPDLHSELNLSSLELGDSALYFCASSVGVGESDTQYFGPGTRLTVL.

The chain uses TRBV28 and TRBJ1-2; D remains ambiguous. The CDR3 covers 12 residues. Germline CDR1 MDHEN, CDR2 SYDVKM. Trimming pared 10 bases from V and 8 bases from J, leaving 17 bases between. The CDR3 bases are TGTGCCACCCTGAGCCAAGGCTTCGGCTACACCTTC. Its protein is CATLSQGFGYTF.